The 26 T cell receptor beta chains reported below all come from one sample, sequenced in a study of cytomegalovirus exposure and HLA in healthy donors. Amplification used 60 Vbeta primers and 13 Jbeta primers. Sequencing used immunoSEQ multiplex PCR; TCRdb keeps in-frame clones, though not all of them. The sample table sets out some 39,000 clones. Specimen: PBMCs. The receptors come from a male donor in good health and CMV-seronegative.

The V call is TRBV11-3, the J call TRBJ2-1; 7 bases agree with TRBD2. From germline, CDR1 is SGHNT and CDR2 YENEEA. V shed 4 bases, J shed 0 bases, and the junction held 3 bases outside the gene matches. CDR3 size: 15 residues. DNA of the CDR3: TGTGCCAGCAGCTGGGGGGGGAGCTCCTACAATGAGCAGTTCTTC. It is translated as CASSWGGSSYNEQFF. The whole variable domain, remainder taken from reference TRBV11-3 and TRBJ2-1, is EAGVVQSPRYKIIEKKQPVAFWCNPISGHNTLYWYLQNLGQGPELLIRYENEEAVDDSQLPKDRFSAERLKGVDSTLKIQPAELGDSAVYLCASSWGGSSYNEQFFGPGTRLTVL.

This chain joins TRBV5-1 and TRBJ1-6, with 7 positions matching TRBD1. The V segment lost 4 bases and the J segment 10 bases; nucleotides outside the gene matches: 11. The V gene's germline CDR1 is SGHRS and CDR2 YFSETQ. The CDR3 runs to 15 residues. Here the CDR3 DNA reads TGCGCCAGCAGCCGTGACAGGGCCAGGGGATCACCCCTCCACTTT. Its translation is CASSRDRARGSPLHF. The full variable domain, rest sourced from reference TRBV5-1 and TRBJ1-6, is KAGVTQTPRYLIKTRGQQVTLSCSPISGHRSVSWYQQTPGQGLQFLFEYFSETQRNKGNFPGRFSGRQFSNSRSEMNVSTLELGDSALYLCASSRDRARGSPLHFGNGTRLTVT.

The rearrangement joins TRBV11-1 to TRBJ2-2; D is possibly TRBD1 (6 bases). There are 17 residues in the CDR3. CDR1 and CDR2 (germline): SGHAT, FQDESV (reference sequence). V was shortened by 5 bases and J by 6 bases, with 22 bases between the two germline ends. The CDR3 reads CASSAYRVALEAGELFF. The CDR3 coding sequence is TGTGCCAGCAGCGCGTACAGGGTGGCCCTAGAGGCCGGGGAGCTGTTTTTT.

The chain is built from TRBV5-1 and TRBJ2-1, with 7 bases lining up with TRBD1. Germline CDR1 and CDR2: SGHRS and YFSETQ. Germline trimming cut 4 bases from V and 5 bases from J; bases unmatched to any gene: 6. This CDR3 is built from 14 residues. For the CDR3, the DNA is TGCGCCAGCAGCCCAACAGGGGCCCACAATGAGCAGTTCTTC. This gives the protein CASSPTGAHNEQFF.

The chain carries TRBV18 and TRBJ1-4; no definite D call. The CDR3 sequence is 14 residues long. Germline loops: CDR1 KGHSH, CDR2 LQKENI. With 8 bases removed from V and 0 bases from J, the gap between germline ends came to 10 bases. The CDR3 nucleotides read TGTGCCAGCACCGCTGCGGCAACTAATGAAAAACTGTTTTTT. It yields the protein CASTAAATNEKLFF.

This chain uses TRBV19 with TRBJ2-2; D gene uncertain. V dropped 3 bases and J dropped 7 bases, with 6 bases sitting between them. This CDR3 has 12 amino acids. CDR1 is LNHDA and CDR2 is SQIVND in the germline V gene (reference sequence). As DNA, the CDR3 is TGTGCCAGTAGTATCCAGTACGGGGAGCTGTTTTTT. Translated, it gives CASSIQYGELFF.

The chain has TRBV10-3 and TRBJ2-7; 10 nucleotides align to TRBD2. The CDR3 has 15 residues. V gave up 6 bases and J gave up 2 bases; unmatched junction bases: 7. Germline loops: CDR1 ENHRY, CDR2 SYGVKD. The DNA of the CDR3 is TGTGCCATCAGCGAGGGACTAGCGACGGCCTACGAGCAGTACTTC. It specifies CAISEGLATAYEQYF.

The rearrangement joins TRBV7-2 to TRBJ1-4, with 8 bases aligning to TRBD1. Germline-derived CDR1 and CDR2 are SGHTA and FQGNSA. V gave up 5 bases and J gave up 2 bases; unmatched junction bases: 4. The CDR3 length is 15 residues. In DNA form, the CDR3 reads TGTGCCAGCAGCCCACGGACAGGGACTAATGAAAAACTGTTTTTT. This translates into CASSPRTGTNEKLFF.

The J gene is TRBJ2-3, the V gene TRBV6-1; 7 bases align to TRBD1. The germline gives CDR1 MNHNS, CDR2 SASEGT. CDR3 length equals 15 residues. Unmatched junction bases numbered 10, after V lost 6 bases and J lost 4 bases. The CDR3 spells CASREPGGRPDTQYF. The CDR3 bases are TGTGCCAGCAGGGAGCCAGGGGGTAGGCCAGATACGCAGTATTTT.

The chain uses TRBV5-4 and TRBJ2-1; 7 nucleotides align to TRBD2. Germline V gene data show CDR1 as SGHNT and CDR2 as YYREEE (reference sequence). V lost 2 bases and J lost 11; bases outside the gene matches: 4. There are 12 residues in the CDR3. The CDR3 loop is CASSLGGGKQFF. Written as DNA, the CDR3 is TGTGCCAGCAGCTTAGGCGGGGGTAAGCAGTTCTTC.

The chain recombines TRBV9 with TRBJ1-4; 7 nucleotides agree with TRBD1. Losses at the gene ends were 4 bases for V and 4 bases for J; bases not matched to a gene: 4. CDR3 length equals 14 residues. CDR1 and CDR2 from the germline V gene are SGDLS and YYNGEE. Written as DNA, the CDR3 is TGTGCCAGCAGCCGAGGGGGCGGTAATGAAAAACTGTTTTTT. The encoded protein is CASSRGGGNEKLFF.

The V gene is TRBV5-8, the J gene TRBJ2-7; D might be TRBD2 (6 bases). The CDR3 runs to 15 residues. Germline loops: CDR1 SGHTS, CDR2 YDEGEE. V lost 6 bases, J lost 5 bases, and 21 bases lay in between. CDR3 residues: CASTRRWAGTDEQYF. DNA for the CDR3: TGTGCCAGCACCCGGAGGTGGGCAGGGACTGACGAGCAGTACTTC. Based on the CDR3 plus reference TRBV5-8 and TRBJ2-7, the full variable domain is EAGVTQSPTHLIKTRGQQATLRCSPISGHTSVYWYQQALGLGLQFLLWYDEGEERNRGNFPPRFSGRQFPNYSSELNVNALELEDSALYLCASTRRWAGTDEQYFGPGTRLTVT.

The chain carries TRBV30 and TRBJ2-1; TRBD1 aligns across 8 bases. V dropped 2 bases and J dropped 8; count of bases not matched to a gene: 8. The CDR3 runs to 14 residues. In germline, CDR1 is GTSNPN, CDR2 SVGIG (reference sequence). CDR3 sequence: CAWSIIQGAYEQFF. CDR3 nucleotide sequence: TGTGCCTGGAGTATTATCCAGGGGGCCTATGAGCAGTTCTTC.

The V call is TRBV25-1, the J call TRBJ2-1, with 7 bases identical to TRBD1. The J segment lost 0 bases and the V segment lost 4 bases, leaving 9 bases of the junction unmatched. The germline gives CDR1 MGHDK, CDR2 SYGVNS. There are 17 residues in the CDR3. CDR3 loop: CASSGGQMESSYNEQFF. CDR3 DNA sequence: TGTGCCAGCAGTGGGGGACAGATGGAGAGCTCCTACAATGAGCAGTTCTTC.

The chain employs TRBV4-2 and TRBJ1-2, with unresolved D. The CDR3 is made up of 13 amino acids. CDR1 and CDR2 (germline): LGHNA, YNFKEQ. Trimming removed 0 bases at V and 4 bases at J, with 6 bases between. DNA for the CDR3: TGTGCCAGCAGCCAAGATGTCCTCTATGGCTACACCTTC. As protein: CASSQDVLYGYTF.

The chain has TRBV5-5 and TRBJ2-6; D gene unclear. The germline V and J ends were trimmed by 4 bases and 0 bases, with 11 bases remaining between them. Germline CDR1 and CDR2: SGHKS and YYEKEE (reference sequence). The CDR3 runs 16 residues. CDR3 coding DNA: TGTGCCAGCAGCGTGGGCCCCAGCTCTGGGGCCAACGTCCTGACTTTC. Translated: CASSVGPSSGANVLTF.

This chain joins TRBV7-2 and TRBJ2-1, with TRBD2 matching over 15 bases. V trimming: 3 bases; J trimming: 9 bases; junction bases outside the gene matches: 6. This CDR3 is built from 16 residues. Germline V gene data show CDR1 as SGHTA and CDR2 as FQGNSA. The CDR3 sequence is CASSLAGTSGGFEQFF. The CDR3 bases are TGTGCCAGCAGCTTGGCCGGGACTAGCGGGGGGTTTGAGCAGTTCTTC.

This chain joins TRBV19 and TRBJ2-3; perhaps TRBD2 as D (7 bases). The CDR3 spans 17 residues. V was cut by 7 bases and J by 0 bases, with 20 bases left in between. Germline-derived CDR1 and CDR2 are LNHDA and SQIVND (reference sequence). The CDR3 nucleotides are TGTGCCAGTAAGGAGTGGGGGGGCCCAACTAGCACAGATACGCAGTATTTT. Its protein product is CASKEWGGPTSTDTQYF.

The chain employs TRBV5-1 and TRBJ1-2; weak D call: TRBD1 (5 bases). CDR1 is SGHRS and CDR2 is YFSETQ in the germline V gene. The CDR3 loop spans 12 amino acids. Deletions cut 4 bases from V and 3 bases from J, with 7 bases between. Written as DNA, the CDR3 is TGCGCCAGCAGCAGGGGCGACTATGGCTACACCTTC. Translating gives CASSRGDYGYTF.

As for this clone: The conserved phenylalanine or tryptophan is not found at the CDR3 terminus, so this likely reflects a read error. The rearrangement joins TRBV6-6 to TRBJ1-5; 7 bases line up with TRBD1. The CDR3 covers 13 residues. CDR1 and CDR2 (germline): MNHNY, SVGAGI (reference sequence). CDR3 sequence (DNA): TGTGCCAGCAGTCCCACAGGGGATCAGGCCCAGCATCTT. This sequence encodes CASSPTGDQAQHL.

The genes are TRBV9 and TRBJ1-2, with 7 bases that match TRBD1. The germline V gene encodes CDR1 SGDLS and CDR2 YYNGEE. V lost 4 bases and J lost 6; bases outside the gene matches: 12. This CDR3 region has 15 residues. The CDR3 is CASSSRRQGGDGYTF. CDR3 in DNA: TGTGCCAGCAGCTCCCGCCGACAGGGAGGAGATGGCTACACCTTC.

The rearrangement joins TRBV5-1 to TRBJ1-1; maybe TRBD1 (6 bases). Germline CDR1 SGHRS, CDR2 YFSETQ. The CDR3 is made up of 14 amino acids. V lost 3 bases and J 0 bases, leaving 9 bases between the germline ends. In nucleotides, the CDR3 is TGCGCCAGCAGCTGGACAGAGATGAACACTGAAGCTTTCTTT. As protein: CASSWTEMNTEAFF.

This chain uses TRBV6-1 with TRBJ2-1; 11 bases match TRBD2. This CDR3 comprises 15 residues. The trim removed 4 bases at V and 7 bases at J, leaving 6 bases unmatched. CDR1 MNHNS and CDR2 SASEGT come from the germline V gene. The CDR3: CASSAASGGQNEQFF. DNA for the CDR3: TGTGCCAGCAGTGCCGCTAGCGGGGGGCAGAATGAGCAGTTCTTC.

V is TRBV6-1 and J is TRBJ1-3, with D unresolved. V was cut by 7 bases and J by 7 bases, with 14 bases left in between. Germline lookup yields CDR1 MNHNS and CDR2 SASEGT. The CDR3 is 13 amino acids. The CDR3 DNA sequence: TGTGCCAGCACCCCCCGTGCGGGTAACACCATATATTTT. Translated, it gives CASTPRAGNTIYF.

The chain uses TRBV29-1 and TRBJ2-7; D possibly corresponds to TRBD1 (7 bases). CDR3 size: 14 residues. Germline CDR1 is SQVTM and CDR2 is ANQGSEA. V lost 4 bases and J 2 bases, leaving 15 bases between the germline ends. In nucleotides, the CDR3 is TGCAGCGTTGTGTCTCAGGGGGGTGCCTACGAGCAGTACTTC. Its protein product is CSVVSQGGAYEQYF.

The chain employs TRBV30 and TRBJ2-3, with 10 bases that match TRBD1. The CDR3 totals 16 residues. Germline trimming cut 3 bases from V and 3 bases from J; bases unmatched to any gene: 9. Germline CDR1 GTSNPN, CDR2 SVGIG (reference sequence). The CDR3 reads CAWRPWTGGVTDTQYF. CDR3 nucleotide sequence: TGTGCCTGGAGGCCCTGGACAGGGGGAGTTACAGATACGCAGTATTTT.